This TCR beta chain is drawn from a study of blood T cell repertoires in COVID-19. Study overall: Researchers got acute and convalescent COVID-19 samples from the United States, Italy and Spain. From T cells, B-cell-depleted T cells, or PBMCs came the material, which was cDNA or gDNA.

In germline, CDR1 is MDHEN, CDR2 SYDVKM. With V trimmed by 6 bases and J by 7 bases, 12 bases remained unmatched. CDR3 length: 16 residues. Source study methods: Reference gene primer amplification in the assay estimated nucleated cell counts. Here immunoSEQ multiplex PCR was the method, and the copy in TCRdb shows in-frame clones only, minus some. V, J and clone size derive from that table, while D and trimming were established from the DNA sequence. The sample records about 310,000 clones, roughly nine tenths being singletons. Followed over time, Seattle patients had been enrolled while infection was active.

This sequence originates from a young woman with COVID-19, enrolled during active disease. The material sequenced was peripheral blood. This rearrangement joins TRBV28 to TRBJ2-2, with 9 bases identical to TRBD1. CDR3 nucleotides: TGTGCCAGCAGGGATACAGGGGGCGCTTGGGTCGGGGAGCTGTTTTTT. This sequence encodes CASRDTGGAWVGELFF.